This TCR beta chain was sequenced during a study of blood T cells in healthy people across ages. Each individual donor underwent a draw of around 9.8 milliliters of peripheral blood. Total RNA was isolated from each sample in quantities of at least 6 micrograms. CDR1 is KGHSH and CDR2 is LQKENI in the germline V gene. The CDR3 is 14 amino acids. V lost 2 bases and J lost 5; bases outside the gene matches: 2. With a J-beta primer mix and a sample-barcoded 5' primer, a second PCR ran about 7 to 12 cycles. Every cDNA molecule bore a tag from a template-switch adaptor containing 12 random nucleotides. TCRdb ran MiXCR on the 5' RACE reads and lists one entry per CDR3 protein. The sample shows 1,300,000 or so distinct CDR3 sequences, 45% to 70% of them seen only once.

This chain links TRBV18 with TRBJ1-2, with 10 bases lining up with TRBD1. This clonotype originated in a young man in good health. Input material: blood. The CDR3 is CASSPTDRGYGYTF. CDR3 bases: TGTGCCAGCTCACCAACGGACAGGGGGTATGGCTACACCTTC.